These T cell receptor beta chains were read from a single sample in a study of low-dose radiotherapy and immunotherapy resistance in tumors. TCRdb reprocessed the reads via MiXCR and lists one record per CDR3 protein. The sample contains 64,000 or so distinct CDR3 sequences, roughly 30% of which appear only once. This sample comprised PBMCs, obtained before treatment. Receptor source: a female donor with ovarian cancer. The CDR3 runs from the conserved cysteine through the conserved F or W. D genes are given only for firm matches. Only some rows state a clone size, as once, few, many or a class for expanded clones.

d_call: TRBD2; v_call: TRBV27; j_call: TRBJ2-7; clone_size: .; cdr3_nt: TGTGCCAGCAGTCCATGGGGGCTAGCGGGGTCCTACGAGCAGTACTTC; cdr3_aa: CASSPWGLAGSYEQYF
d_call: .; v_call: TRBV5-1; j_call: TRBJ2-1; clone_size: .; cdr3_nt: TGCGCCAGCAGCTTATTATTACTAGTCGGGGGCGGTGAGCAGTTCTTC; cdr3_aa: CASSLLLLVGGGEQFF
d_call: .; v_call: TRBV27; j_call: TRBJ2-7; clone_size: many; cdr3_nt: TGTGCCAGCAGTTTATCACCCGGGAGTCCCTACGAGCAGTACTTC; cdr3_aa: CASSLSPGSPYEQYF
d_call: TRBD1; v_call: TRBV5-1; j_call: TRBJ2-3; clone_size: .; cdr3_nt: TGCGCCAGCAGCTTCGGACAGGGGGCGAATACGCAGTATTTT; cdr3_aa: CASSFGQGANTQYF
d_call: .; v_call: TRBV6-1; j_call: TRBJ1-5; clone_size: .; cdr3_nt: TGTGCCAGCAGCCAAACATGCCACGGGGAGAGAGGTTTTTATCAGCCCCAGCATTTT; cdr3_aa: CASSQTCHGERGFYQPQHF
d_call: .; v_call: TRBV12-3/TRBV12-4; j_call: TRBJ2-6; clone_size: .; cdr3_nt: TGTGCCAGCAGTTTGGGGGGCCCTGGGGCCAACGTCCTGACTTTC; cdr3_aa: CASSLGGPGANVLTF
d_call: TRBD2; v_call: TRBV29-1; j_call: TRBJ2-5; clone_size: many; cdr3_nt: TGCAGCGTGGCCGCGACTAGCGTAACAGAGACCCAGTACTTC; cdr3_aa: CSVAATSVTETQYF
d_call: .; v_call: TRBV12-2; j_call: TRBJ2-1; clone_size: many; cdr3_nt: TGTGCAAGTCGCTTAGCCACTACTCCCCGGGAGGGACACAATGAGCAGTTCTTC; cdr3_aa: CASRLATTPREGHNEQFF
d_call: .; v_call: TRBV4-1; j_call: TRBJ2-2; clone_size: many; cdr3_nt: TGCGCCAGCAGCCAACAGACCTTAAACACCGGGGAGCTGTTTTTT; cdr3_aa: CASSQQTLNTGELFF
d_call: TRBD2; v_call: TRBV20-1; j_call: TRBJ2-3; clone_size: .; cdr3_nt: TGCAGTGCTAGAGGGTACCGGGGGGGCACAGATACGCAGTATTTT; cdr3_aa: CSARGYRGGTDTQYF
d_call: TRBD1; v_call: TRBV6-6; j_call: TRBJ1-2; clone_size: .; cdr3_nt: TGTGCCAGCAGCAGTCCTCAGGGGGCGCGGTATTATAACTATGGCTACACCTTC; cdr3_aa: CASSSPQGARYYNYGYTF
d_call: TRBD1; v_call: TRBV9; j_call: TRBJ1-5; clone_size: many; cdr3_nt: TGTGCCAGCAGCTTCTCCCGGGGACAGCAGTCCCGTCAGCCCCAGCATTTT; cdr3_aa: CASSFSRGQQSRQPQHF
d_call: .; v_call: TRBV5-1; j_call: TRBJ2-7; clone_size: many; cdr3_nt: TGCGCCAGCAGACCCAACTACTACTACGAGCAGTACTTC; cdr3_aa: CASRPNYYYEQYF
d_call: .; v_call: TRBV28; j_call: TRBJ1-4; clone_size: many; cdr3_nt: TGTGCCAGCAGTTTTCATATGCCCAACGGTGAAAAACTGTTTTTT; cdr3_aa: CASSFHMPNGEKLFF
d_call: TRBD2; v_call: TRBV14; j_call: TRBJ2-5; clone_size: .; cdr3_nt: TGTGCCAGCAGCCAAGACCGAGCGGGGGGGCGGAGGGAGACCCAGTACTTC; cdr3_aa: CASSQDRAGGRRETQYF
d_call: .; v_call: TRBV28; j_call: TRBJ2-1; clone_size: .; cdr3_nt: TGTGCCAGCAGTTTAAAACCAAGCTCCTACAATGAGCAGTTCTTC; cdr3_aa: CASSLKPSSYNEQFF
d_call: .; v_call: TRBV4-2; j_call: TRBJ1-1; clone_size: .; cdr3_nt: TGTGCCAGCAGCCAGGACTCACAGGGTGGCACTGAAGCTTTCTTT; cdr3_aa: CASSQDSQGGTEAFF
d_call: TRBD1; v_call: TRBV28; j_call: TRBJ2-1; clone_size: .; cdr3_nt: TGTGCCAGCAGTCCTCGGACAGGCGACAATGAGCAGTTCTTC; cdr3_aa: CASSPRTGDNEQFF
d_call: .; v_call: TRBV29-1; j_call: TRBJ2-3; clone_size: many; cdr3_nt: TGCAGCGTTGGGGGGGGCCCGGACCAGTATTTT; cdr3_aa: CSVGGGPDQYF
d_call: .; v_call: TRBV7-2; j_call: TRBJ1-4; clone_size: .; cdr3_nt: TGTGCCAGCAGCCCGCGCAGGGAAAAACTGTTTTTT; cdr3_aa: CASSPRREKLFF
d_call: .; v_call: TRBV12-3/TRBV12-4; j_call: TRBJ1-5; clone_size: many; cdr3_nt: TGTGCCAGCAGTTTGGCCGGGGGGCTCTATCAGCCCCAGCATTTT; cdr3_aa: CASSLAGGLYQPQHF
d_call: .; v_call: TRBV2; j_call: TRBJ2-7; clone_size: many; cdr3_nt: TGTGCCAGCAGTACAGACACGCCGAGCTCCTACGAGCAGTACTTC; cdr3_aa: CASSTDTPSSYEQYF
d_call: .; v_call: TRBV19; j_call: TRBJ2-1; clone_size: .; cdr3_nt: TGTGCCAGTATTCGGTATACCTCCTACAATGAGCAGTTCTTC; cdr3_aa: CASIRYTSYNEQFF
d_call: .; v_call: TRBV6-2/TRBV6-3; j_call: TRBJ1-1; clone_size: many; cdr3_nt: TGTGCCAGCAGCTCCGCTTACAGGGTGCTGAACACTGAAGCTTTCTTT; cdr3_aa: CASSSAYRVLNTEAFF
d_call: .; v_call: TRBV5-1; j_call: TRBJ2-6; clone_size: .; cdr3_nt: TGTGCCAGCCGGGTGGCCCTGGGGGCCAACGTCCTGACTTTC; cdr3_aa: CASRVALGANVLTF
d_call: TRBD2; v_call: TRBV2; j_call: TRBJ2-1; clone_size: .; cdr3_nt: TGTGCCAGCAGCCCTTCTAGCGGGGGAAGCAATGAGCAGTTCTTC; cdr3_aa: CASSPSSGGSNEQFF
d_call: TRBD1; v_call: TRBV18; j_call: TRBJ2-7; clone_size: many; cdr3_nt: TGTGCCAGCTCACCGAACAGGGGCAACGAGCAGTACTTC; cdr3_aa: CASSPNRGNEQYF
d_call: .; v_call: TRBV12-3/TRBV12-4; j_call: TRBJ2-6; clone_size: many; cdr3_nt: TGTGCCAGCAGTTGGGGACACTACTCTGGGGCCAACGTCCTGACTTTC; cdr3_aa: CASSWGHYSGANVLTF
d_call: .; v_call: TRBV27; j_call: TRBJ1-5; clone_size: many; cdr3_nt: TGTGCCAGCAGTTTAGCTGCCGGGCCCCGTCAGGGTCAGCCCCAGCATTTT; cdr3_aa: CASSLAAGPRQGQPQHF
d_call: TRBD2; v_call: TRBV9; j_call: TRBJ2-1; clone_size: many; cdr3_nt: TGTGCCAGCAGCGTAGGGAGGCTAGCGGGGGCCACTCGGGGCGATGAGCAGTTCTTC; cdr3_aa: CASSVGRLAGATRGDEQFF
d_call: .; v_call: TRBV20-1; j_call: TRBJ2-5; clone_size: many; cdr3_nt: TGCAGTGTCGAAGCTCGTTCGGGCCAAGAGACCCAGTACTTC; cdr3_aa: CSVEARSGQETQYF
d_call: .; v_call: TRBV5-1; j_call: TRBJ2-6; clone_size: .; cdr3_nt: TGCGCCAGCAGCCTCCTGACAGGCTTCTCTGGGGCCAACGTCCTGACTTTC; cdr3_aa: CASSLLTGFSGANVLTF
d_call: .; v_call: TRBV7-3; j_call: TRBJ2-3; clone_size: .; cdr3_nt: TGTGCCAGCAGCTCCTTAGCTAGTGGGGGCACAGATACGCAGTATTTT; cdr3_aa: CASSSLASGGTDTQYF
d_call: TRBD2; v_call: TRBV28; j_call: TRBJ2-7; clone_size: once; cdr3_nt: TGTGCCAGCAGTTCACCCGGGACTAGTAGTCGCTACGAGCAGTACTTC; cdr3_aa: CASSSPGTSSRYEQYF
d_call: .; v_call: TRBV5-1; j_call: TRBJ2-1; clone_size: many; cdr3_nt: TGCGCCAGCAGCTTGAGATCGCGGCCCCCCCCTGGCAATGAGCAGTTCTTC; cdr3_aa: CASSLRSRPPPGNEQFF
d_call: .; v_call: TRBV27; j_call: TRBJ1-2; clone_size: many; cdr3_nt: TGTGCCAGCAGTTTTCGACCGATCTATGGCTACACCTTC; cdr3_aa: CASSFRPIYGYTF
d_call: .; v_call: TRBV4-2; j_call: TRBJ2-1; clone_size: .; cdr3_nt: TGTGCCAGCAGCCAAGGAGGTGACAATGAGCAGTTCTTC; cdr3_aa: CASSQGGDNEQFF
d_call: .; v_call: TRBV27; j_call: TRBJ2-3; clone_size: many; cdr3_nt: TGTGCCAGCAGCGCTAGCAGCAGCACAGATACGCAGTATTTT; cdr3_aa: CASSASSSTDTQYF
d_call: .; v_call: TRBV4-2; j_call: TRBJ2-3; clone_size: once; cdr3_nt: TGTGCCAGCAGCCAAGATAAGAGCACAGATACGCAGTATTTT; cdr3_aa: CASSQDKSTDTQYF
d_call: .; v_call: TRBV28; j_call: TRBJ2-7; clone_size: .; cdr3_nt: TGTGCCAGCAGTTTCGGCGAATACGAGCAGTACTTC; cdr3_aa: CASSFGEYEQYF
d_call: .; v_call: TRBV20-1; j_call: TRBJ2-6; clone_size: many; cdr3_nt: TGCAGTGCTAGAGCCCCCTTCGGGGCCAACGTCCTGACTTTC; cdr3_aa: CSARAPFGANVLTF
d_call: .; v_call: TRBV2; j_call: TRBJ1-2; clone_size: many; cdr3_nt: TGTGCCAGCAGTGAATTACTCCGGACTAACTATGGCTACACCTTC; cdr3_aa: CASSELLRTNYGYTF